This T cell receptor beta chain is from a study of vaccination and CD4 T cells after COVID-19. The wider study: Overlapping spike peptides from SARS-CoV-2, HCoV-NL63, HCoV-OC43 and HCoV-229E served to stimulate the cells. Control cultures, each given a CEFX pool, an HIV-1 Nef pool, or no peptide, were included. Study-level points and caveats: Spike mono-reactive status applied to 304 of 307 vaccine-specific clones in convalescent patients.

The germline CDR1 and CDR2 sequences are SEHNR and FQNEAQ (reference sequence). The V end was cut by 5 bases, the J end by 5 bases, with 18 bases between. The CDR3 is made up of 16 amino acids. Specified treatment: approximately nine-day PBMC culture with coronavirus spike peptide pools or control peptides (ViraFEST assay). Half the medium was exchanged for fresh IL-2 medium on days 3 and 7. There are a few counts of this clonotype. Antigen specificity is unknown. CD4+ T cells that had been cultured provided DNA sequenced with the Oncomine TCR Beta short-read assay. Using its own MiXCR run on the PCR reads, TCRdb lists one record per CDR3 protein. In the table there are 11,000 to 15,000 distinct CDR3 sequences, about 50% of which are singletons.

Input material: CD4+ T cells from blood, cultured in vitro. The chain has TRBV7-9 and TRBJ2-2, with no clear D. This sequence was found in a human donor who had recovered from COVID-19. In DNA form, the CDR3 reads TGTGCCAGCAGCCCCGCGATGGTAGCACCAACCGGGGAGCTGTTTTTT. It translates to CASSPAMVAPTGELFF.